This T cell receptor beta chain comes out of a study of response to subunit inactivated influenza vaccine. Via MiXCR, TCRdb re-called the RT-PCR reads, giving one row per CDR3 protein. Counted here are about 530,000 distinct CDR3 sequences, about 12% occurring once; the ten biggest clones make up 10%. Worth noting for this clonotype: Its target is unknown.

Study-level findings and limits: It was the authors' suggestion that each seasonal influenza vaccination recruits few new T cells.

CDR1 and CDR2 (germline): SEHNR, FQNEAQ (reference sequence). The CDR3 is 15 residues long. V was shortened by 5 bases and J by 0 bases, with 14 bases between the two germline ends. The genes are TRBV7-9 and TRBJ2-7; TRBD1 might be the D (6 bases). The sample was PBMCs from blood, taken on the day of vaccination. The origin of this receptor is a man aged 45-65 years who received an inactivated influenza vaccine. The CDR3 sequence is CASSTADRPSYEQYF. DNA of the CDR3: TGTGCCAGCAGCACCGCAGACAGGCCCTCCTACGAGCAGTACTTC.